The clone carrying this TCR beta chain occurred a few times. This specimen belongs to a study of cytomegalovirus exposure and HLA in healthy donors. PCR employed 60 Vbeta and 13 Jbeta primers. Some clones are missing from TCRdb's copy, which holds only in-frame ones; the method was immunoSEQ multiplex PCR. Among about 150,000 clones listed, about 76% were seen once. CDR3 size: 13 residues. Germline V lookup: CDR1 SEHNR, CDR2 FQNEAQ (reference sequence). With V trimmed by 5 bases and J by 11 bases, 8 bases remained unmatched. The material sequenced was PBMCs. The V and J genes are TRBV7-9 and TRBJ1-4; 7 nucleotides line up with TRBD1. The clonotype comes from a human donor in good health. CDR3 residues: CASSPWTGSKLFF. CDR3 bases: TGTGCCAGCAGCCCCTGGACAGGTTCGAAACTGTTTTTT.